What follows are 18 T cell receptor beta chains derived from one specimen sequenced in a study of cytomegalovirus exposure and HLA in healthy donors. Using immunoSEQ multiplex PCR, the repertoire was profiled, and TCRdb retains in-frame clones only, with some absent. The table has a few hundred thousand clones, roughly 90% seen once. The specimen sequenced was PBMCs. The receptors originated from a man younger than 35 in good health and CMV-seropositive.

The V and J genes are TRBV27 and TRBJ2-7; no definite D call. Germline values: CDR1 MNHEY, CDR2 SMNVEV (reference sequence). V lost 0 bases and J lost 3, with 12 bases in between. The CDR3 totals 15 residues. CDR3 sequence reads: CASSLSAGMFYEQYF. CDR3 in DNA: TGTGCCAGCAGTTTATCGGCAGGAATGTTCTACGAGCAGTACTTC.

V gene TRBV5-1 combines with J gene TRBJ1-5; 7 bases match TRBD1. The CDR3 is 15 residues long. J gave up 8 bases and V 1 base, and 9 bases lay outside the gene matches. Germline CDR1 is SGHRS and CDR2 is YFSETQ. Here the CDR3 reads CASSLYGDRAEPQHF. CDR3 nucleotides: TGCGCCAGCAGCTTGTACGGTGACAGGGCAGAGCCCCAGCATTTT.

The V and J genes are TRBV5-1 and TRBJ2-1; D uncertain. Germline V gene lookup returns CDR1 SGHRS and CDR2 YFSETQ. V was trimmed by 2 bases and J by 8 bases, leaving 11 bases between them. The CDR3 is made up of 13 amino acids. The CDR3 sequence: CASSFDEDDEQFF. The DNA of the CDR3 is TGCGCCAGCAGCTTTGACGAGGACGATGAGCAGTTCTTC.

The chain carries TRBV4-3 and TRBJ2-6; D remains ambiguous. The CDR3 is made up of 15 amino acids. V shed 0 bases and J shed 0 bases, with 3 bases lying between them. Germline V lookup: CDR1 LGHNA, CDR2 YSLEER. Here the CDR3 DNA reads TGCGCCAGCAGCCAAGACGTCTCTGGGGCCAACGTCCTGACTTTC. As protein: CASSQDVSGANVLTF.

The genes are TRBV6-1 and TRBJ2-7; TRBD1 matches at 10 bases. With V trimmed by 3 bases and J by 3 bases, 5 bases remained unmatched. This CDR3 is 15 amino acids long. CDR1 is MNHNS, CDR2 SASEGT, per germline. CDR3 region: CASSDKDRGSYEQYF. The CDR3 DNA is TGTGCCAGCAGTGATAAGGACAGGGGGAGCTACGAGCAGTACTTC.

In its sample, this clone was seen once. The rearrangement links TRBV30 to TRBJ1-3; D is unclear. V lost 0 bases and J lost 4, with 7 bases in between. The CDR3 length is 13 residues. Looked up from germline, CDR1 is GTSNPN and CDR2 is SVGIG (reference sequence). The CDR3 DNA is TGTGCCTGGAGTGTACTGGTCGGAAACACCATATATTTT. Protein sequence: CAWSVLVGNTIYF.

This rearrangement joins TRBV11-2 to TRBJ2-1, with 8 bases identical to TRBD2. This CDR3 contains 15 residues. From germline, CDR1 is SGHAT and CDR2 FQNNGV. With 3 bases clipped from V and 2 bases from J, the junction kept 3 bases outside the gene matches. For the CDR3, the DNA is TGTGCCAGCAGCTTCACTAGCGGTACCTACAATGAGCAGTTCTTC. The encoded protein is CASSFTSGTYNEQFF.

The CDR3 coding sequence is TGTGCCAGTAGGACAGTCGCTAACTATGGCTACACCTTC. This gives the protein CASRTVANYGYTF. The chain carries TRBV6-1 and TRBJ1-2; tentative D call: TRBD1 (6 bases). The CDR3 covers 13 residues. Germline V gene sequence: CDR1 MNHNS, CDR2 SASEGT. Trimming removed 9 bases at V and 0 bases at J, with 11 bases between.

The V and J genes are TRBV2 and TRBJ2-1; TRBD2 agrees at 14 bases. The V gene's germline CDR1 is SNHLY and CDR2 FYNNEI. V lost 10 bases to trimming and J lost 1 base; unmatched junction nucleotides: 9. The CDR3 extends over 17 amino acids. This chain's CDR3 is CATLTSGREGSYNEQFF. Written as DNA, the CDR3 is TGTGCCACCCTGACTAGCGGGAGGGAAGGGTCCTACAATGAGCAGTTCTTC. The full variable domain, its missing parts supplied by reference TRBV2 and TRBJ2-1, is EPEVTQTPSHQVTQMGQEVILRCVPISNHLYFYWYRQILGQKVEFLVSFYNNEISEKSEIFDDQFSVERPDGSNFTLKIRSTKLEDSAMYFCATLTSGREGSYNEQFFGPGTRLTVL.

The rearrangement joins TRBV6-5 to TRBJ2-1, with D hard to call. The CDR3 totals 14 residues. The germline V gene has CDR1 MNHEY and CDR2 SVGAGI. The V and J ends lost 3 bases and 3 bases respectively, with 9 bases between them. This CDR3 reads CASSYNSNYNEQFF. As DNA, the CDR3 is TGTGCCAGCAGTTATAACAGTAACTACAATGAGCAGTTCTTC.

This clone was counted ten times or more. The chain joins TRBV15 to TRBJ1-2; D is undetermined. Germline lookup yields CDR1 LNHNV and CDR2 YYDKDF (reference sequence). V was cut by 4 bases and J by 1 base, with 4 bases left in between. This CDR3 has 12 amino acids. The CDR3 here is CATSKDNYGYTF. The CDR3 nucleotides are TGTGCCACCAGCAAGGATAACTATGGCTACACCTTC.

The count of this clone is one. The V and J genes are TRBV19 and TRBJ2-2, with D possibly being TRBD1 (6 bases). Trimming removed 7 bases from V and 1 base from J, with 19 bases in between. This CDR3 contains 17 residues. The germline gives CDR1 LNHDA, CDR2 SQIVND (reference sequence). The chain's CDR3 is CASTPGNRVWNTGELFF. CDR3 sequence (DNA): TGTGCCAGTACCCCCGGGAACAGGGTTTGGAACACCGGGGAGCTGTTTTTT.

This sequence joins TRBV19 and TRBJ1-2, with 10 bases matching TRBD1. CDR3 length: 16 residues. V was clipped by 3 bases and J by 8 bases; unmatched bases: 12. CDR1 and CDR2 (germline): LNHDA, SQIVND (reference sequence). CDR3 nucleotides: TGTGCCAGTAGTATTTCCGGGACAGGGGACTGGGACGGCTACACCTTC. Translating it yields CASSISGTGDWDGYTF.

This clone came up once. The chain is built from TRBV5-6 and TRBJ1-2, with D perhaps matching TRBD1 (6 bases). Trimming took 1 base from V and 7 from J, leaving 14 bases between them. The germline V gene has CDR1 SGHDT and CDR2 YYEEEE. The CDR3 is made up of 14 amino acids. This CDR3 is CASSLYRGHGGYTF. The DNA of the CDR3 is TGTGCCAGCAGCTTGTACCGGGGGCACGGTGGCTACACCTTC.

The chain joins TRBV25-1 to TRBJ1-2, with D tentatively TRBD1 (5 bases). The CDR3 runs 13 residues. Germline CDR1 MGHDK, CDR2 SYGVNS. V dropped 3 bases and J dropped 2 bases, with 7 bases sitting between them. This CDR3 is CASSEGGNYGYTF. CDR3 nucleotides: TGTGCCAGCAGTGAGGGGGGGAACTATGGCTACACCTTC.

This chain links TRBV2 with TRBJ1-2; no definite D call. Germline V gene lookup returns CDR1 SNHLY and CDR2 FYNNEI. Trimming cost V 6 bases and J 3 bases, with 5 bases left between them. The CDR3 is 11 residues long. CDR3 DNA sequence: TGTGCCAGCAGCCCACACTATGGCTACACCTTC. Protein product: CASSPHYGYTF.

This clone was found once. The chain joins TRBV7-9 to TRBJ1-3, with D unclear. Looked up from germline, CDR1 is SEHNR and CDR2 is FQNEAQ (reference sequence). V lost 4 bases and J 4 bases, leaving 14 bases between the germline ends. This CDR3 has 15 residues. CDR3 loop: CASSSPLRIGNTIYF. CDR3 DNA: TGTGCCAGCAGCTCTCCGTTGAGGATCGGAAACACCATATATTTT. The full variable domain, rest sourced from reference TRBV7-9 and TRBJ1-3, is DTGVSQNPRHKITKRGQNVTFRCDPISEHNRLYWYRQTLGQGPEFLTYFQNEAQLEKSRLLSDRFSAERPKGSFSTLEIQRTEQGDSAMYLCASSSPLRIGNTIYFGEGSWLTVV.

The chain links TRBV30 to TRBJ1-2; D is uncertain. Per the germline V gene, CDR1 is GTSNPN and CDR2 is SVGIG (reference sequence). Trimming pared 4 bases from V and 0 bases from J, leaving 18 bases between. There are 16 residues in the CDR3. This chain's CDR3 is CAWIGKAPPANYGYTF. The DNA of the CDR3 is TGTGCCTGGATTGGAAAGGCCCCCCCAGCTAACTATGGCTACACCTTC.